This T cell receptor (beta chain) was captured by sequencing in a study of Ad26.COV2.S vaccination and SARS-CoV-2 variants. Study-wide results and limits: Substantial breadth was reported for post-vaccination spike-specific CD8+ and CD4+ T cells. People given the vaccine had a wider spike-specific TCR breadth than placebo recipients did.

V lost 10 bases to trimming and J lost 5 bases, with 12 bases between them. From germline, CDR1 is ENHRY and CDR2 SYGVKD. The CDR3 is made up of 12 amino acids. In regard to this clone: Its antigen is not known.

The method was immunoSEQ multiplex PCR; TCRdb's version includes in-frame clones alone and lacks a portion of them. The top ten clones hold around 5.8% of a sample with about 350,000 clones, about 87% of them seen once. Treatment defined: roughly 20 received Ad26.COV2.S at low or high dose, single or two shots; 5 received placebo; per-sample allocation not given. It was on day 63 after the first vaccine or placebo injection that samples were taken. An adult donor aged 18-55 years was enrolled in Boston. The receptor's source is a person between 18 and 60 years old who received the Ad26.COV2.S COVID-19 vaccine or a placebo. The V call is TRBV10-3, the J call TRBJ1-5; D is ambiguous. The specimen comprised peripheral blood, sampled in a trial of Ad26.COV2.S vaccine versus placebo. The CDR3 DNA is TGTGCCACTGCCAAATCCGATCAGCCCCAGCATTTT. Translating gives CATAKSDQPQHF.